This T cell receptor (beta chain) appears in the sequencing data of a study of molecular identifiers for immune sequencing clone quantification. This clonotype was observed many times. MiXCR, applied by TCRdb to the PCR reads, yields one record per CDR3 protein. The repertoire holds more than 300,000 distinct CDR3 sequences, with about a fifth as singletons. What was sequenced was naive CD8+ T cells from blood, with Jurkat cell RNA spiked in. Regarding subset: FACS-sorted CD8+CD4-CCR7+CD45RA+ naive T cells. The source is a human donor in good health. Some libraries in this study had Jurkat cell RNA spiked in.

The DNA of the CDR3 is TGTGCCAGCAGCCCCCAGCGGGGGGCGAGGTCACCCCTCCACTTT. This gives the protein CASSPQRGARSPLHF. The chain carries TRBV28 and TRBJ1-6; D is perhaps TRBD1 (6 bases). The germline V and J ends were trimmed by 6 bases and 10 bases, with 19 bases remaining between them. The CDR3 spans 15 residues. CDR1 is MDHEN, CDR2 SYDVKM, per germline.